These 14 T cell receptor beta chains share one sample of origin, sequenced in a study of CD4+ T cells in melanoma. Profiling relied on immunoSEQ multiplex PCR, and the TCRdb table lists in-frame clones only, not all of them. The data contain about 140,000 clones, 85% to 95% of them singletons. The source of these receptors is a human donor with melanoma.

The rearrangement uses TRBV29-1 and TRBJ1-1; tentatively, D is TRBD1 (6 bases). Germline CDR1 is SQVTM and CDR2 is ANQGSEA. The germline V and J ends were trimmed by 6 bases and 3 bases, with 11 bases remaining between them. The CDR3 has 12 amino acids. CDR3 coding DNA: TGCAGCGTAGGGGGGTCCGACACTGAAGCTTTCTTT. Amino acids: CSVGGSDTEAFF.

The chain links TRBV30 to TRBJ1-6; 7 nucleotides agree with TRBD1. The germline gives CDR1 GTSNPN, CDR2 SVGIG (reference sequence). The trim removed 2 bases at V and 0 bases at J, leaving 13 bases unmatched. CDR3 length: 19 residues. In DNA form, the CDR3 reads TGTGCCTGGAGTACACTCAGTTGGACAGGAAGCTCCTATAATTCACCCCTCCACTTT. It yields the protein CAWSTLSWTGSSYNSPLHF.

The chain carries TRBV19 and TRBJ1-2, with 8 bases identical to TRBD1. The CDR3 extends over 13 amino acids. The junction had 8 bases not matched to a gene; V was cut back by 7 bases and J by 7 bases. Germline V gene sequence: CDR1 LNHDA, CDR2 SQIVND (reference sequence). The CDR3 DNA is TGTGCCAGTACCGGTCAGGGGGCGAGTGGCTACACCTTC. This encodes CASTGQGASGYTF.

The rearrangement joins TRBV6-1 to TRBJ1-1, with 8 bases lining up with TRBD1. CDR1 and CDR2 from the germline V gene are MNHNS and SASEGT. This CDR3 region has 12 residues. Germline trimming cut 10 bases from V and 1 base from J; bases unmatched to any gene: 2. The CDR3 bases are TGTGCCACACAGGGGGGGAACACTGAAGCTTTCTTT. Protein sequence: CATQGGNTEAFF.

This clone has a single count. This sequence joins TRBV5-1 and TRBJ2-3, with 10 bases identical to TRBD1. J gave up 5 bases and V 0 bases, and 6 bases lay outside the gene matches. Germline lookup yields CDR1 SGHRS and CDR2 YFSETQ. CDR3 length equals 16 residues. CDR3 nucleotides: TGCGCCAGCAGCTTGGCCCGACAGGGGGCGGGAGATACGCAGTATTTT. As protein: CASSLARQGAGDTQYF.

The chain is built from TRBV9 and TRBJ2-1, with 7 bases that match TRBD2. This CDR3 contains 14 residues. Looked up from germline, CDR1 is SGDLS and CDR2 is YYNGEE. After removal of 0 bases from V and 3 bases from J, the junction contained 0 bases not matched to a gene. The CDR3 DNA follows: TGTGCCAGCAGCGTAGGGACTAGCTACAATGAGCAGTTCTTC. Encoded protein: CASSVGTSYNEQFF.

This clone has just one count. CDR3 sequence: CASSLAGGPDTQYF. CDR3 nucleotide sequence: TGCGCCAGCAGCTTAGCGGGGGGGCCAGATACGCAGTATTTT. The chain couples TRBV5-1 to TRBJ2-3; 10 bases are a match to TRBD2. Germline CDR1 and CDR2: SGHRS and YFSETQ. The junction had 1 base not matched to a gene; V was cut back by 2 bases and J by 4 bases. This CDR3 has 14 amino acids.

The chain links TRBV15 to TRBJ1-2; maybe TRBD1 (5 bases). Trimming removed 5 bases from V and 1 base from J, with 8 bases in between. The CDR3 contains 13 residues. Germline CDR1 LNHNV, CDR2 YYDKDF (reference sequence). CDR3: CATSAGLNYGYTF. Here the CDR3 DNA reads TGTGCCACCAGCGCGGGGCTTAACTATGGCTACACCTTC.

V and J are TRBV27 and TRBJ1-1, with D tentatively TRBD1 (5 bases). The germline V and J ends were trimmed by 3 bases and 4 bases, with 12 bases remaining between them. The CDR3 has 14 residues. CDR1 and CDR2 (germline): MNHEY, SMNVEV (reference sequence). The chain's CDR3 is CASSFGRVGTEAFF. The CDR3 DNA reads as TGTGCCAGCAGTTTCGGCAGGGTGGGCACTGAAGCTTTCTTT.

For this clone: At one of its ends the junction is not consistent with the germline gene, which may arise from a read error. V and J are TRBV5-1 and TRBJ2-3, with D unresolved. Germline CDR1 and CDR2: SGHRS and YFSETQ. There are 15 residues in the CDR3. The CDR3 region has the DNA TGCGCCAGCCGCTTAACGGTTCTGAACACAGATACGCAGTATTTT. Encoded protein: CASRLTVLNTDTQYF.

This chain joins TRBV29-1 and TRBJ1-1; unclear D gene. Per the germline V gene, CDR1 is SQVTM and CDR2 is ANQGSEA. The CDR3 has 11 amino acids. Deletions cut 3 bases from V and 11 bases from J, with 13 bases between. CDR3 nucleotide sequence: TGCAGCGTTGAGAGGCCCGGCGCGGCTTTCTTT. Its protein product is CSVERPGAAFF.

The chain carries TRBV19 and TRBJ2-7; a possible D gene is TRBD2 (6 bases). The CDR3 runs to 15 residues. Germline CDR1 is LNHDA and CDR2 is SQIVND (reference sequence). V lost 1 base to trimming and J lost 2 bases, with 12 bases between them. CDR3 amino acids: CASSIVAGLPYEQYF. The CDR3 bases are TGTGCCAGTAGTATAGTTGCGGGGCTACCCTACGAGCAGTACTTC. Drawing the rest from reference TRBV19 and TRBJ2-7, the complete variable domain is DGGITQSPKYLFRKEGQNVTLSCEQNLNHDAMYWYRQDPGQGLRLIYYSQIVNDFQKGDIAEGYSVSREKKESFPLTVTSAQKNPTAFYLCASSIVAGLPYEQYFGPGTRLTVT.

The chain combines TRBV5-1 with TRBJ2-7, with no clear D. CDR3 length: 15 amino acids. Between the trimmed V and J ends, which lost 4 bases and 0 bases, there was a span of 14 bases. In germline, CDR1 is SGHRS, CDR2 YFSETQ. This CDR3 reads CASSPDQRGSYEQYF. The DNA of the CDR3 is TGCGCCAGCAGCCCAGACCAAAGAGGCTCCTACGAGCAGTACTTC. The whole variable domain, remainder taken from reference TRBV5-1 and TRBJ2-7, is KAGVTQTPRYLIKTRGQQVTLSCSPISGHRSVSWYQQTPGQGLQFLFEYFSETQRNKGNFPGRFSGRQFSNSRSEMNVSTLELGDSALYLCASSPDQRGSYEQYFGPGTRLTVT.

This clone was seen just once. The genes are TRBV5-6 and TRBJ2-7, with D possibly being TRBD1 or TRBD2 (5 bases each). Deletions cut 4 bases from V and 7 bases from J, with 18 bases between. Germline assignment: CDR1 SGHDT and CDR2 YYEEEE. CDR3 length equals 14 residues. CDR3 DNA: TGTGCCAGCAGCATCGGGACGACGGCTTCTGAGCAGTACTTC. This sequence encodes CASSIGTTASEQYF.